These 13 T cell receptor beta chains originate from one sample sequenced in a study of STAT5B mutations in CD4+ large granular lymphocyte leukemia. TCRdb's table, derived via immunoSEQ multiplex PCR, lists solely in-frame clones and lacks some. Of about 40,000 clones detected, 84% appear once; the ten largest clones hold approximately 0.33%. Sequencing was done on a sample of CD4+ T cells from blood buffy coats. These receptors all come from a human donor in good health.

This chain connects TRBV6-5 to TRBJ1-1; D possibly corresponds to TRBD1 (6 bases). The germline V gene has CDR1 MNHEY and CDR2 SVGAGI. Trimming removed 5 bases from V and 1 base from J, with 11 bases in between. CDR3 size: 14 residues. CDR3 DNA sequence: TGTGCCAGCAGTAAAGGACAGACGAACACTGAAGCTTTCTTT. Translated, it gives CASSKGQTNTEAFF.

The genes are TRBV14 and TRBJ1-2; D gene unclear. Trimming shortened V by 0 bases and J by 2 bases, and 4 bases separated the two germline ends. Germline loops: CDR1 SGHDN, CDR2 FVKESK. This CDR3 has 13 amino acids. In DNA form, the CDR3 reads TGTGCCAGCAGCCAAGACACGAACTATGGCTACACCTTC. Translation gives CASSQDTNYGYTF.

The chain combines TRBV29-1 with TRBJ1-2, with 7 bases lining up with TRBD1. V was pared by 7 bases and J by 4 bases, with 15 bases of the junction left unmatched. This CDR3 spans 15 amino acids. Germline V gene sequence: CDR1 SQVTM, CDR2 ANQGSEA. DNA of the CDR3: TGCAGCGCCGACCTCCTCGGGACAGCCACCTATGGCTACACCTTC. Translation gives CSADLLGTATYGYTF.

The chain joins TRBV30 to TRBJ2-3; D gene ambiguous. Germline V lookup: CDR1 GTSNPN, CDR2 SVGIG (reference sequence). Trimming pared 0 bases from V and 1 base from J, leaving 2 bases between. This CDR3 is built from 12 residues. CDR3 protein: CAWSVGTDTQYF. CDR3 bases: TGTGCCTGGAGTGTCGGCACAGATACGCAGTATTTT. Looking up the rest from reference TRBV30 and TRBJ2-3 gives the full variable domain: SQTIHQWPATLVQPVGSPLSLECTVEGTSNPNLYWYRQAAGRGLQLLFYSVGIGQISSEVPQNLSASRPQDRQFILSSKKLLLSDSGFYLCAWSVGTDTQYFGPGTRLTVL.

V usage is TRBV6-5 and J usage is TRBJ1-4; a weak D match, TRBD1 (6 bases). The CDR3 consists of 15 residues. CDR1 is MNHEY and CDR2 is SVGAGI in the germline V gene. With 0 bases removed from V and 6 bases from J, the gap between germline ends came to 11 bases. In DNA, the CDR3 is TGTGCCAGCAGTTACTCGGGGGGCGCGGATGAAAAACTGTTTTTT. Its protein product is CASSYSGGADEKLFF.

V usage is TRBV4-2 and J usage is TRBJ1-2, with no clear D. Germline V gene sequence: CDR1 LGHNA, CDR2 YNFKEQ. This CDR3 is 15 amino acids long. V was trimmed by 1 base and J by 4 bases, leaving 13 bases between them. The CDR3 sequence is CASSQVGETIYGYTF. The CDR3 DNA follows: TGTGCCAGCAGCCAAGTTGGGGAGACCATCTATGGCTACACCTTC.

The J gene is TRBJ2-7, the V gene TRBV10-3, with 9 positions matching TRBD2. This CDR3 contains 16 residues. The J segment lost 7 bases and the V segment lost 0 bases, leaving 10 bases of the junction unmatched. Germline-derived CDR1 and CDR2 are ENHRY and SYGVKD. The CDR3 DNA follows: TGTGCCATCAGTGAGTCGATAATAGCGGGAGCGATAGAGCAGTACTTC. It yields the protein CAISESIIAGAIEQYF.

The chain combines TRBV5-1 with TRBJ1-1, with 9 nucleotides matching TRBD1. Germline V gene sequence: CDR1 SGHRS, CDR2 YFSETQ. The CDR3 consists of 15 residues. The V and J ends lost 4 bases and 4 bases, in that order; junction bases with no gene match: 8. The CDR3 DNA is TGCGCCAGCAGCCCAAGGACAGGGGATCCCACTGAAGCTTTCTTT. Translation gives CASSPRTGDPTEAFF.

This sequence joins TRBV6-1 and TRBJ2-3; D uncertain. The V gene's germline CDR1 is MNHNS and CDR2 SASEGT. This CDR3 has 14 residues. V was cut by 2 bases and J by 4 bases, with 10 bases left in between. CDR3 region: CASSELASADTQYF. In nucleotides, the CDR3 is TGTGCCAGCAGTGAACTGGCCAGCGCAGATACGCAGTATTTT.

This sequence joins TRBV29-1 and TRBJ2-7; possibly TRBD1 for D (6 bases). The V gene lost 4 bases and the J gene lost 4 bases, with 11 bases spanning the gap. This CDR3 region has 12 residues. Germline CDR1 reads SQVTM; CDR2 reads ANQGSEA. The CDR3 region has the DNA TGCAGCGTTGTAGGACAGTTATACGAGCAGTACTTC. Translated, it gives CSVVGQLYEQYF.

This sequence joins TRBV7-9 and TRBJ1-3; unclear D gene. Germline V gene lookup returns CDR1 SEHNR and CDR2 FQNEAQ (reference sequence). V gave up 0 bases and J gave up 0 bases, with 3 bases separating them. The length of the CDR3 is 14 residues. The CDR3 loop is CASSLAASGNTIYF. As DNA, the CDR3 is TGTGCCAGCAGCTTAGCGGCCTCTGGAAACACCATATATTTT.

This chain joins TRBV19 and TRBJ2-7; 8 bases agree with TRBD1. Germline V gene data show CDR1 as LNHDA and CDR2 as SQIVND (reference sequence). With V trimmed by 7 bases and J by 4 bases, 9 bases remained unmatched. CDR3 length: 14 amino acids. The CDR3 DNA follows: TGTGCCAGTACCGGGACAGGTGGACCTTACGAGCAGTACTTC. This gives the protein CASTGTGGPYEQYF.

The CDR3 region has the DNA TGTGCCAGCAGCTCCCGGGCCCTCGGAGGGAATTCACCCCTCCACTTT. Its translation is CASSSRALGGNSPLHF. The J gene is TRBJ1-6, the V gene TRBV9; D is uncertain. Trimming removed 4 bases from V and 7 bases from J, with 18 bases in between. This CDR3 has 16 amino acids. CDR1 and CDR2 (germline): SGDLS, YYNGEE.